Listed below are T cell receptor beta chains from one sample, sequenced in a study of blood T cells in healthy people across ages. TCRdb re-analysed the 5' RACE reads in MiXCR, keeping a single row per CDR3 protein. The sample lists approximately 580,000 distinct CDR3 sequences, less than 25% seen once, with around 10% in the top ten. These same data were also listed under a study on T cells of mothers and their children.

The sample was blood. The receptors come from a boy aged 10-17 years in good health. Both conserved end residues are part of each CDR3. D genes are given only for firm matches. The listing skips clone size in some rows; elsewhere it reads once, few, many or a size class.

clone_size | d_call | cdr3_length | j_call | v_call | cdr3_aa | cdr3_nt
few | TRBD2 | 14 | TRBJ2-1 | TRBV29-1 | CSVERDYPYNEQFF | TGCAGCGTTGAGAGGGACTACCCATACAATGAGCAGTTCTTC
- | - | 16 | TRBJ2-2 | TRBV5-8 | CASSLGQGLYTGELFF | TGTGCCAGCAGCTTGGGGCAGGGGCTATACACCGGGGAGCTGTTTTTT
- | - | 16 | TRBJ2-7 | TRBV7-2 | CASSLGGGRSSYEQYF | TGTGCCAGCAGCCTAGGGGGCGGGAGGTCGTCCTACGAGCAGTACTTC
- | TRBD1 | 13 | TRBJ1-4 | TRBV9 | CASSAGQGQKLFF | TGTGCCAGCAGCGCCGGACAGGGGCAAAAACTGTTTTTT
many | - | 13 | TRBJ2-7 | TRBV9 | CASSVGGSYEQYF | TGTGCCAGCAGCGTAGGAGGCTCCTACGAGCAGTACTTC
- | - | 14 | TRBJ2-1 | TRBV6-2/TRBV6-3 | CASSYAGSYNEQFF | TGTGCCAGCAGTTACGCGGGAAGCTACAATGAGCAGTTCTTC
- | - | 15 | TRBJ1-2 | TRBV20-1 | CSAIEKSDILYGYTF | TGCAGTGCTATCGAAAAATCGGACATCCTCTATGGCTACACCTTC
few | - | 14 | TRBJ2-5 | TRBV28 | CASSPQGKDETQYF | TGTGCCAGCAGTCCCCAGGGGAAGGATGAGACCCAGTACTTC
- | - | 15 | TRBJ2-7 | TRBV28 | CASFPAAGVSYEQYF | TGTGCCAGTTTTCCCGCGGCAGGAGTCTCCTACGAGCAGTACTTC
few | - | 18 | TRBJ2-1 | TRBV5-6 | CASSLAWGSPPSYNEQFF | TGTGCCAGCAGCTTGGCGTGGGGGAGCCCTCCCTCCTACAATGAGCAGTTCTTC
few | - | 15 | TRBJ1-1 | TRBV28 | CASSSWDKGAEGAFF | TGTGCCAGCAGTTCCTGGGACAAGGGAGCGGAAGGAGCTTTCTTT
- | - | 11 | TRBJ2-3 | TRBV12-3/TRBV12-4 | CASSLADMQYF | TGTGCCAGCAGTTTAGCGGATATGCAGTATTTT
- | - | 14 | TRBJ1-4 | TRBV28 | CASSSTRVGEKLFF | TGTGCCAGCAGTTCGACACGGGTGGGAGAAAAACTGTTTTTT
few | - | 14 | TRBJ2-7 | TRBV10-3 | CAISVPGSSYEQYF | TGTGCCATCAGTGTTCCAGGTAGCTCCTACGAGCAGTACTTC
many | - | 12 | TRBJ2-1 | TRBV29-1 | CSVGGAYNEQFF | TGCAGCGTTGGAGGGGCTTACAATGAGCAGTTCTTC
- | - | 14 | TRBJ1-3 | TRBV6-6 | CASRDISSGNTIYF | TGTGCCAGCAGAGACATATCCTCTGGAAACACCATATATTTT
many | TRBD1 | 15 | TRBJ1-2 | TRBV27 | CASSLGQGAGYGYTF | TGTGCCAGCAGTCTGGGACAGGGGGCTGGCTATGGCTACACCTTC
- | - | 20 | TRBJ2-5 | TRBV7-9 | CASSLGPGTPVPMLQETQYF | TGTGCCAGCAGCTTGGGCCCCGGGACCCCGGTACCGATGTTACAAGAGACCCAGTACTTC
- | - | 14 | TRBJ2-1 | TRBV7-7 | CASSTEGNYNEQFF | TGTGCTAGCAGCACAGAGGGAAATTACAATGAGCAGTTCTTC
- | TRBD1 | 13 | TRBJ2-4 | TRBV12-3/TRBV12-4 | CASSLGDSVIQYF | TGTGCCAGCAGTTTGGGGGACAGCGTCATTCAGTACTTC
few | TRBD2 | 14 | TRBJ2-1 | TRBV20-1 | CSARSSGNYNEQSF | TGCAGTGCTAGGTCCAGCGGGAACTACAATGAGCAGTCCTTC
few | - | 14 | TRBJ2-4 | TRBV3-1 | CASSLPGEVSIQYF | TGTGCCAGCAGCCTCCCCGGGGAGGTGAGCATTCAGTACTTC
- | - | 16 | TRBJ2-7 | TRBV20-1 | CSASDKLGGISYEQYF | TGCAGTGCTAGCGATAAGCTTGGCGGGATCTCCTACGAGCAGTACTTC
many | - | 15 | TRBJ2-1 | TRBV5-8 | CASVNREFSYNEQFF | TGTGCCAGCGTAAATCGGGAGTTCTCCTACAATGAGCAGTTCTTC
few | TRBD2 | 14 | TRBJ2-7 | TRBV20-1 | CSARIPSGGNEQYF | TGCAGTGCTAGAATCCCTAGCGGGGGAAACGAGCAGTACTTC
- | TRBD1 | 14 | TRBJ2-5 | TRBV12-3/TRBV12-4 | CANSDRGYQETQYF | TGTGCCAACTCGGACAGGGGATACCAAGAGACCCAGTACTTC
many | - | 16 | TRBJ1-4 | TRBV14 | CASSHGTGTTNEKLFF | TGTGCCAGCAGCCACGGTACAGGCACAACTAATGAAAAACTGTTTTTT
- | - | 15 | TRBJ2-3 | TRBV20-1 | CSARGGSGSTDTQYF | TGCAGTGCTAGAGGGGGGAGCGGGAGCACAGATACGCAGTATTTT
- | TRBD1 | 16 | TRBJ1-6 | TRBV7-9 | CASSLMFRGLDSPLHF | TGTGCCAGCAGCTTAATGTTCAGGGGGCTTGATTCACCCCTCCACTTT
few | - | 13 | TRBJ2-1 | TRBV13 | CASSLPGRNEQFF | TGTGCCAGCAGCCTCCCGGGACGAAATGAGCAGTTCTTC
few | - | 16 | TRBJ2-3 | TRBV21-1 | CASSKDSAGATDTQYF | TGTGCCAGCAGCAAAGATAGCGCAGGGGCCACAGATACGCAGTATTTT
- | TRBD1 | 18 | TRBJ2-2 | TRBV28 | CASSTQDRAFHDTGELFF | TGTGCCAGCAGTACCCAGGACAGGGCCTTTCATGACACCGGGGAGCTGTTTTTT
- | - | 12 | TRBJ2-3 | TRBV27 | CASSLGRGTQYF | TGTGCCAGCAGTCTGGGAAGGGGAACGCAGTATTTT
once | TRBD1 | 15 | TRBJ2-3 | TRBV6-2/TRBV6-3 | CASSFTTGVGDTQYF | TGTGCCAGCAGTTTTACCACAGGGGTGGGAGATACGCAGTATTTT
- | TRBD1 | 14 | TRBJ1-6 | TRBV28 | CASTYDREGSPLHF | TGTGCCAGCACCTACGACAGGGAGGGTTCACCCCTCCACTTT
- | TRBD2 | 16 | TRBJ2-3 | TRBV5-1 | CASSIDLAGPTDTQYF | TGCGCCAGCAGTATTGACCTAGCGGGACCAACAGATACGCAGTATTTT
- | - | 14 | TRBJ2-7 | TRBV10-3 | CAISERTLSYEQYF | TGTGCCATCAGTGAAAGGACACTTTCCTACGAGCAGTACTTC
few | TRBD1 | 16 | TRBJ1-2 | TRBV29-1 | CSVEGPGTGGNYGYTF | TGCAGCGTTGAAGGCCCCGGGACAGGGGGTAACTATGGCTACACCTTC
- | - | 12 | TRBJ2-1 | TRBV4-1 | CASSQVVGGQFF | TGCGCCAGCAGCCAAGTCGTTGGGGGCCAGTTCTTC
few | - | 17 | TRBJ1-3 | TRBV12-3/TRBV12-4 | CASSPVGREVSGNTIYF | TGTGCCAGCAGTCCAGTGGGCAGGGAGGTCTCTGGAAACACCATATATTTT
- | - | 13 | TRBJ2-3 | TRBV4-1 | CASSQDRRYTQYF | TGCGCCAGCAGCCAAGATCGACGCTATACGCAGTATTTT
- | TRBD2 | 14 | TRBJ2-7 | TRBV7-2 | CASSLRRGFYEQYF | TGTGCCAGCAGCTTACGGCGGGGGTTCTACGAGCAGTACTTC
few | - | 13 | TRBJ1-1 | TRBV11-2 | CASNPGGNTEAFF | TGTGCCAGCAACCCCGGGGGAAACACTGAAGCTTTCTTT
- | TRBD1 | 14 | TRBJ1-1 | TRBV29-1 | CSVSVGQGAAEAFF | TGCAGCGTCTCAGTCGGACAGGGGGCAGCTGAAGCTTTCTTT
- | - | 13 | TRBJ2-2 | TRBV4-1 | CASSQASSGELFF | TGCGCCAGCAGCCAAGCGTCAAGCGGGGAGCTGTTTTTT
- | - | 12 | TRBJ2-5 | TRBV14 | CASSQVLRGLYF | TGTGCCAGCAGCCAAGTTTTGAGGGGTCTGTACTTC
- | - | 13 | TRBJ2-5 | TRBV7-6 | CASSKTAGVTQYF | TGTGCCAGCAGCAAAACGGCCGGGGTGACCCAGTACTTC
- | - | 15 | TRBJ2-2 | TRBV7-9 | CASSVLNRVTGELFF | TGTGCCAGCAGCGTTCTCAACAGGGTAACCGGGGAGCTGTTTTTT
- | - | 13 | TRBJ2-7 | TRBV20-1 | CSASGGRGSEQYF | TGCAGTGCTAGTGGGGGCAGGGGTAGCGAGCAGTACTTC
few | - | 14 | TRBJ2-5 | TRBV30 | CAWKRDLDVETQYF | TGTGCCTGGAAACGGGACTTGGACGTAGAGACCCAGTACTTC